This record looks at one T cell receptor (beta chain) sequence and its context. What it binds is not known. This CDR3 contains 15 residues. Per germline, CDR1 SGDLS and CDR2 YYNGEE. The V end was cut by 0 bases, the J end by 4 bases, with 10 bases between. The data belong to a study of blood T cells in healthy people across ages. Study in general: About one barcoded TCR beta cDNA was captured per two T cells. General observations from the study: Naive and antigen-experienced cells were not separated, limiting conclusive comparison. More naive CD4+ cells and higher diversity marked long-lived donors relative to aged donors.

Through a sample-barcoded 5' primer and a J-beta primer mix, a second PCR was run for roughly 7 to 11 cycles. TCRdb re-analysed the 5' RACE reads in MiXCR, keeping a single row per CDR3 protein. The data show around 650,000 distinct CDR3 sequences, less than 45% seen once. Sequencing input: blood. The rearrangement links TRBV9 to TRBJ2-2; no firm D call. The receptor was isolated from a man at least 80 years old in good health. The CDR3 is CASSVDSSSTGELFF. DNA of the CDR3: TGTGCCAGCAGCGTAGATTCTTCGAGCACCGGGGAGCTGTTTTTT.